The 29 T cell receptor beta chains listed next were all sequenced from one sample in a study of post-analysis software for immune sequencing data. Study-wide findings and caveats: Roughly five TRBV segments appeared more often in patients than in controls, and TRBV5-6, TRBV5-1 and TRBV20-1 were among these.

For these TCRs, the target antigens are not known. Presence of unique molecular identifiers characterized the TCR beta cDNA libraries. MiXCR, applied by TCRdb to the PCR reads, yields one record per CDR3 protein. In the table there are about 810,000 distinct CDR3 sequences, approximately 57% of which are singletons. The sequenced material came from blood. The receptors derive from a girl aged 10 to 17 with multiple sclerosis.

The chain has TRBV7-3 and TRBJ2-1, with unresolved D. V dropped 4 bases and J dropped 2 bases, with 6 bases sitting between them. The germline V gene encodes CDR1 SGHTA and CDR2 FQGTGA. The CDR3 covers 13 residues. CDR3 sequence reads: CASSSEPYNEQFF. The CDR3 DNA reads TGTGCCAGCAGCTCTGAACCCTACAATGAGCAGTTCTTC.

The chain has TRBV6-5 and TRBJ2-7; D is perhaps TRBD2 (6 bases). Germline V gene lookup returns CDR1 MNHEY and CDR2 SVGAGI. This CDR3 has 15 residues. Deletions cut 6 bases from V and 8 bases from J, with 23 bases between. The CDR3 nucleotides read TGTGCCAGCAGGGTACGACTAGGAGCTTCCGCGAAGCAGTACTTC. Amino acids: CASRVRLGASAKQYF.

The gene calls are TRBV28 and TRBJ2-6, with D perhaps matching TRBD2 (5 bases). The germline V gene encodes CDR1 MDHEN and CDR2 SYDVKM. V lost 3 bases and J 7 bases, leaving 7 bases between the germline ends. CDR3 size: 13 residues. The CDR3 loop reads CASSLEDANVLTF. CDR3 bases: TGTGCCAGCAGTTTGGAGGACGCCAACGTCCTGACTTTC.

V usage is TRBV6-2 or TRBV6-3 and J usage is TRBJ2-7, with a possible D match to TRBD1 (6 bases). The CDR3 is 13 residues long. The V end lost 7 bases, the J end lost 2 bases, and 12 bases lay between the germline ends. CDR1 and CDR2 from the germline V gene are MNHEY and SVGEGT. The CDR3 nucleotides read TGTGCCAGCAACCGACAGGCGCCCTACGAGCAGTACTTC. This gives the protein CASNRQAPYEQYF.

The gene calls are TRBV6-1 and TRBJ1-5; 7 bases align to TRBD1. Germline CDR1 and CDR2: MNHNS and SASEGT. The CDR3 loop spans 15 amino acids. Unmatched junction bases numbered 5, after V lost 6 bases and J lost 0 bases. CDR3 nucleotide sequence: TGTGCCAGCAGACAGGGACAGATTAGCAATCAGCCCCAGCATTTT. Protein: CASRQGQISNQPQHF.

The chain recombines TRBV11-2 with TRBJ2-5, with D possibly matching TRBD1 (5 bases). Germline V gene lookup returns CDR1 SGHAT and CDR2 FQNNGV. Trimming stripped 1 base from V and 8 bases from J, with 17 bases between. The length of the CDR3 is 15 residues. The CDR3 nucleotides read TGTGCCAGCAGCTTAGTCTCGTACAGGCCGTCAACCCAGTACTTC. Its translation: CASSLVSYRPSTQYF.

The V gene is TRBV7-9, the J gene TRBJ2-3; 10 nucleotides match TRBD2. V lost 2 bases and J lost 1; bases outside the gene matches: 3. In germline, CDR1 is SEHNR, CDR2 FQNEAQ (reference sequence). The CDR3 contains 16 residues. The CDR3 loop reads CASSLLAGVGTDTQYF. The CDR3 DNA reads TGTGCCAGCAGCTTACTAGCGGGAGTGGGCACAGATACGCAGTATTTT.

The rearrangement links TRBV3-1 to TRBJ1-6; TRBD1 matches 8 bases. The germline V gene encodes CDR1 LGHDT and CDR2 YNNKEL (reference sequence). There are 16 residues in the CDR3. The J segment lost 7 bases and the V segment lost 4 bases, leaving 9 bases of the junction unmatched. The CDR3 DNA reads TGTGCCAGCAGCCCCCGACAGGGGCCGTTAAATTCACCCCTCCACTTT. Its protein product is CASSPRQGPLNSPLHF.

This clonotype was detected only a few times. The rearrangement uses TRBV7-2 and TRBJ2-7; D gene ambiguous. V was clipped by 5 bases and J by 2 bases, with 16 bases between them. The V gene's germline CDR1 is SGHTA and CDR2 FQGNSA. The CDR3 is made up of 15 amino acids. The CDR3 loop is CASSQGPLPAYEQYF. CDR3 bases: TGTGCCAGCAGCCAAGGGCCTCTTCCAGCCTACGAGCAGTACTTC.

V gene TRBV29-1 combines with J gene TRBJ2-3, with no clear D. CDR3 length: 15 residues. The V end was cut by 1 base, the J end by 2 bases, with 13 bases between. Germline V gene data show CDR1 as SQVTM and CDR2 as ANQGSEA. For the CDR3, the DNA is TGCAGCGTTGAAGTACGACGGTATAACACAGATACGCAGTATTTT. Translation gives CSVEVRRYNTDTQYF.

A few counts support this clonotype. The genes are TRBV9 and TRBJ1-1, with a possible D match to TRBD1 (6 bases). CDR1 and CDR2 (germline): SGDLS, YYNGEE. The length of the CDR3 is 15 residues. V gave up 0 bases and J gave up 4 bases, with 13 bases separating them. CDR3 in amino acids: CASSVESGVRTEAFF. As DNA, the CDR3 is TGTGCCAGCAGCGTAGAATCAGGGGTCCGCACTGAAGCTTTCTTT.

This clonotype was found a few times. The V call is TRBV29-1, the J call TRBJ2-5; D perhaps matches TRBD2 (5 bases). The germline V and J ends were trimmed by 4 bases and 4 bases, with 10 bases remaining between them. This CDR3 has 12 residues. The germline V gene has CDR1 SQVTM and CDR2 ANQGSEA. The CDR3, as DNA: TGCAGCGTTGCGGGGATCGGAGAGACCCAGTACTTC. It yields the protein CSVAGIGETQYF.

The CDR3 DNA sequence: TGTGCCAGCAGCCCCCTGGGCATAGCGGAACTCAACAATGAGCAGTTCTTC. The encoded protein is CASSPLGIAELNNEQFF. The V and J genes are TRBV7-9 and TRBJ2-1, with D possibly TRBD2 on 6 matching bases. CDR3 size: 17 residues. In germline, CDR1 is SEHNR, CDR2 FQNEAQ (reference sequence). Between the trimmed V and J ends, which lost 5 bases and 5 bases, there was a span of 22 bases.

The chain joins TRBV20-1 to TRBJ2-1; TRBD2 aligns across 7 bases. The CDR3 runs to 12 residues. Germline loops: CDR1 DFQATT, CDR2 SNEGSKA (reference sequence). V was pared by 6 bases and J by 6 bases, with 5 bases of the junction left unmatched. CDR3 DNA: TGCAGTGCAACTTCTAGCGGCAATGAGCAGTTCTTC. Amino acids: CSATSSGNEQFF.

The CDR3 region has the DNA TGTGCCAGCAGCTTTCTAGCGGGAGGGACCTCGGATGAGCAGTTCTTC. Protein sequence: CASSFLAGGTSDEQFF. The gene calls are TRBV7-6 and TRBJ2-1; 12 nucleotides align to TRBD2. CDR1 SGHVS and CDR2 FNYEAQ come from the germline V gene. CDR3 length: 16 amino acids. The trim removed 3 bases at V and 8 bases at J, leaving 8 bases unmatched.

This clonotype has more than one count but fewer than ten. The chain is built from TRBV5-1 and TRBJ1-2; tentative D call: TRBD1 (5 bases). CDR1 SGHRS and CDR2 YFSETQ come from the germline V gene. The CDR3 loop spans 13 amino acids. V lost 4 bases, J lost 4 bases, and 11 bases lay in between. The CDR3 DNA is TGCGCCAGCAGCGAGACGGACATCTATGGCTACACCTTC. Protein: CASSETDIYGYTF.

V is TRBV5-1 and J is TRBJ2-3, with D maybe TRBD1 (5 bases). The CDR3 has 14 amino acids. CDR1 and CDR2 (germline): SGHRS, YFSETQ. V lost 5 bases and J 6 bases, leaving 16 bases between the germline ends. The CDR3 loop reads CASSGADVGDTQYF. Written as DNA, the CDR3 is TGCGCCAGCAGTGGGGCCGACGTGGGGGATACGCAGTATTTT. The full variable domain, completed using reference TRBV5-1 and TRBJ2-3, is KAGVTQTPRYLIKTRGQQVTLSCSPISGHRSVSWYQQTPGQGLQFLFEYFSETQRNKGNFPGRFSGRQFSNSRSEMNVSTLELGDSALYLCASSGADVGDTQYFGPGTRLTVL.

This clonotype was counted between two and nine times. J is TRBJ1-2 and V is TRBV5-6; 7 bases fit TRBD1. The CDR3 length is 15 residues. With V trimmed by 0 bases and J by 3 bases, 5 bases remained unmatched. Germline values: CDR1 SGHDT, CDR2 YYEEEE. The CDR3 loop reads CASSLAVGTDYGYTF. The CDR3 DNA sequence: TGTGCCAGCAGCTTGGCCGTTGGGACAGACTATGGCTACACCTTC.

The CDR3 sequence: CASSVYGTQGDEQYF. The CDR3 DNA is TGTGCCAGCAGCGTATATGGCACCCAAGGGGACGAGCAGTACTTC. The chain links TRBV9 to TRBJ2-7; tentatively, D is TRBD1 (5 bases). CDR1 and CDR2 (germline): SGDLS, YYNGEE. The germline V and J ends were trimmed by 1 base and 5 bases, with 16 bases remaining between them. This CDR3 contains 15 residues.

This clonotype was seen only a few times. CDR3 in amino acids: CASSVGSDSIGTQYF. In DNA, the CDR3 is TGTGCCAGCAGCGTAGGGTCGGACTCTATTGGGACCCAGTACTTC. V and J are TRBV9 and TRBJ2-4; D perhaps matches TRBD2 (5 bases). Judging by the DNA end, TRBJ2-5 fits better; the J call may be wrong. The germline V gene has CDR1 SGDLS and CDR2 YYNGEE. The CDR3 is 15 amino acids.

In DNA, the CDR3 is TGCAGCGTTGAACAAAGCTATGGCTACACCTTC. Protein sequence: CSVEQSYGYTF. The rearrangement joins TRBV29-1 to TRBJ1-2; D not certain. V lost 2 bases, J lost 4 bases, and 5 bases lay in between. Germline CDR1 and CDR2: SQVTM and ANQGSEA. The CDR3 length is 11 residues.

The rearrangement links TRBV7-9 to TRBJ2-7; D is uncertain. V was trimmed by 5 bases and J by 0 bases, leaving 14 bases between them. The CDR3 sequence is 15 residues long. Germline CDR1 is SEHNR and CDR2 is FQNEAQ (reference sequence). The CDR3 reads CASSGHMGHSYEQYF. As DNA, the CDR3 is TGTGCCAGCAGCGGGCATATGGGTCACTCCTACGAGCAGTACTTC.

V gene TRBV2 combines with J gene TRBJ2-5, with 11 nucleotides matching TRBD2. This CDR3 has 16 residues. V trimming: 1 base; J trimming: 11 bases; junction bases outside the gene matches: 12. The germline V gene encodes CDR1 SNHLY and CDR2 FYNNEI. The CDR3, as DNA: TGTGCCAGCAGTGAAGGTAGCGGGGGGGCTCGCAATGAGCAGTACTTC. This gives the protein CASSEGSGGARNEQYF. The entire variable domain, with the rest obtained from reference TRBV2 and TRBJ2-5, is as follows: EPEVTQTPSHQVTQMGQEVILRCVPISNHLYFYWYRQILGQKVEFLVSFYNNEISEKSEIFDDQFSVERPDGSNFTLKIRSTKLEDSAMYFCASSEGSGGARNEQYFGPGTRLLVL.

The CDR3 region has the DNA TGTGCCAGCAGTACCCTAGGCGGGCATCGGGCAGATACGCAGTATTTT. The encoded protein is CASSTLGGHRADTQYF. This chain connects TRBV6-5 to TRBJ2-3; weak D call: TRBD2 (5 bases). The CDR3 is 16 residues long. The V end was cut by 5 bases, the J end by 4 bases, with 19 bases between. Looked up from germline, CDR1 is MNHEY and CDR2 is SVGAGI.

This clonotype was seen more than once but under ten times. CDR3 sequence reads: CASRGLAGGDNEQFF. The DNA for the CDR3 is TGTGCCAGCAGGGGACTCGCGGGAGGTGACAATGAGCAGTTCTTC. The chain employs TRBV6-5 and TRBJ2-1; 8 bases are a match to TRBD2. V was clipped by 6 bases and J by 5 bases; unmatched bases: 9. CDR3 size: 15 residues. CDR1 MNHEY and CDR2 SVGAGI come from the germline V gene.

The CDR3 loop is CSASTENNEQFF. In DNA form, the CDR3 reads TGCAGTGCTAGCACAGAGAACAATGAGCAGTTCTTC. J is TRBJ2-1 and V is TRBV20-1; no definite D call. V dropped 3 bases and J dropped 5 bases, with 8 bases sitting between them. The CDR3 contains 12 residues. CDR1 and CDR2 (germline): DFQATT, SNEGSKA (reference sequence).

This clonotype was detected once. The chain recombines TRBV29-1 with TRBJ2-1; no reliable D call. Per germline, CDR1 SQVTM and CDR2 ANQGSEA. CDR3 length: 13 amino acids. The CDR3 is CSVLRFTRDEQFF. The CDR3 DNA reads TGCAGTGTGTTGCGCTTCACAAGGGATGAGCAGTTCTTC.

The chain recombines TRBV12-3 or TRBV12-4 with TRBJ2-1; D possibly corresponds to TRBD1 (6 bases). This CDR3 is built from 18 residues. Trimming stripped 1 base from V and 4 bases from J, with 20 bases between. The CDR3 DNA is TGTGCCAGCAGTTTAGAGCAGGGGACCCCGTTCGGATACAATGAGCAGTTCTTC. As protein: CASSLEQGTPFGYNEQFF.

This chain links TRBV12-3 or TRBV12-4 with TRBJ2-4; unclear D gene. The CDR3 has 12 residues. V lost 6 bases, J lost 13 bases, and 16 bases lay in between. The CDR3 DNA is TGTGCCAGCAGCCACGGTGGGTCTGAGCAGTACTTC. Its translation is CASSHGGSEQYF.